The T cell receptor (beta chain) under discussion was sequenced for a study of cytomegalovirus exposure and HLA in healthy donors. Produced via immunoSEQ multiplex PCR; TCRdb's table is partial and in-frame only. The sample yields roughly 150,000 clones, around four fifths seen once. The length of the CDR3 is 15 residues. V lost 2 bases, J lost 8 bases, and 11 bases stayed unmatched. The sequencing sample was made of PBMCs. V gene TRBV23-1 combines with J gene TRBJ1-2; 7 nucleotides line up with TRBD1. TRBV23-1 is an open reading frame whose function is uncertain. The source of this sequence is a man under 40 in good health and CMV-seropositive. This CDR3 reads CASSQTSDRSSGYTF. CDR3 sequence (DNA): TGCGCCAGCAGTCAAACCTCGGACAGGAGTTCCGGCTACACCTTC.